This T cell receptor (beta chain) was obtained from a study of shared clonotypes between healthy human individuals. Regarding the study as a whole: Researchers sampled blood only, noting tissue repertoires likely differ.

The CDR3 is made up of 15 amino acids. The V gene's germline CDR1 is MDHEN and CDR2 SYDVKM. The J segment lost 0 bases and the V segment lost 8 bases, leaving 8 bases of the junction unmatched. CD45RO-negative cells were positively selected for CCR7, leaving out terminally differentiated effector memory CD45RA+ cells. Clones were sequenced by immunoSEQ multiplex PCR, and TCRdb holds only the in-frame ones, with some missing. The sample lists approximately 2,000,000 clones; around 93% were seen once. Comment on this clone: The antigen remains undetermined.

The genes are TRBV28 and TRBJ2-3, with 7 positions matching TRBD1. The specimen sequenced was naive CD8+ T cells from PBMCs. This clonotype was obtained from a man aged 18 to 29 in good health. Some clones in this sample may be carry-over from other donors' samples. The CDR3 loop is CASLQGTASTDTQYF. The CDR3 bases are TGTGCCAGCCTCCAAGGGACAGCGAGCACAGATACGCAGTATTTT.